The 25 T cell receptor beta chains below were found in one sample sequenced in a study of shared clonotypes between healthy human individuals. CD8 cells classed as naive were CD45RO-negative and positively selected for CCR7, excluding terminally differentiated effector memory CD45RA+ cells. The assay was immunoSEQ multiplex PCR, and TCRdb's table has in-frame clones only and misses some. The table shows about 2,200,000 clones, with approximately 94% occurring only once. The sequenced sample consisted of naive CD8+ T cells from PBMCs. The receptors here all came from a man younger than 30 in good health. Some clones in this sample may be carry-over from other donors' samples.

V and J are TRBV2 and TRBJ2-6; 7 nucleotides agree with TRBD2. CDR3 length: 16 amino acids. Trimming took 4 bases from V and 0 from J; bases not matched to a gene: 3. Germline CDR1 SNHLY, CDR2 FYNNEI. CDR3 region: CASSGRLASGANVLTF. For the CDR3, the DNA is TGTGCCAGCAGTGGGAGACTAGCCTCTGGGGCCAACGTCCTGACTTTC.

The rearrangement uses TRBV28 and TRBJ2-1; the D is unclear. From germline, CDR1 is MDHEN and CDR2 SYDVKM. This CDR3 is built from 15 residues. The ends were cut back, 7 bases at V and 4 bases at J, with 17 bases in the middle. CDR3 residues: CASTYGSEGYNEQFF. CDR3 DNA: TGTGCCAGCACTTATGGCTCGGAAGGGTACAATGAGCAGTTCTTC. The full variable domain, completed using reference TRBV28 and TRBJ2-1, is DVKVTQSSRYLVKRTGEKVFLECVQDMDHENMFWYRQDPGLGLRLIYFSYDVKMKEKGDIPEGYSVSREKKERFSLILESASTNQTSMYLCASTYGSEGYNEQFFGPGTRLTVL.

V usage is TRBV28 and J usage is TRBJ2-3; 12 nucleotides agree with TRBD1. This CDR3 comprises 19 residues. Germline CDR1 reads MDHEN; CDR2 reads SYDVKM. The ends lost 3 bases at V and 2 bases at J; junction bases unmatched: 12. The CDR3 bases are TGTGCCAGCAGTTTGCCAGACCGGGACAGGGGGCCTGACACAGATACGCAGTATTTT. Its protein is CASSLPDRDRGPDTDTQYF.

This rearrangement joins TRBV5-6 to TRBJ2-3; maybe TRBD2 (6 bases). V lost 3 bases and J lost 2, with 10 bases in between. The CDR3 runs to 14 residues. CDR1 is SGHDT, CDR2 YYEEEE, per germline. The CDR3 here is CASSWREVTDTQYF. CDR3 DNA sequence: TGTGCCAGCAGCTGGAGGGAAGTCACAGATACGCAGTATTTT.

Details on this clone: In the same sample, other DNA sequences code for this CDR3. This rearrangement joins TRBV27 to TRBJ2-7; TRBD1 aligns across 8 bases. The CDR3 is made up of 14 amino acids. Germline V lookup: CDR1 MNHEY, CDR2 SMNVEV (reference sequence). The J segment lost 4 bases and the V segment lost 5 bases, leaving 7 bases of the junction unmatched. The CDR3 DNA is TGTGCCAGCAGTGTCCGGGACAGGAGGTACGAGCAGTACTTC. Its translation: CASSVRDRRYEQYF.

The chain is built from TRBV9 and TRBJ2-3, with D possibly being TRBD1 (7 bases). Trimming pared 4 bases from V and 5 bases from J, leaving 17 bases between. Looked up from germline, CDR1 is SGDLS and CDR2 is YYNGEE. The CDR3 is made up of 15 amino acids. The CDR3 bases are TGTGCCAGCAGCCCAACCGGGACAGCGGGAGATACGCAGTATTTT. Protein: CASSPTGTAGDTQYF.

This CDR3 is CASSPSGTGELFF. The CDR3 nucleotides read TGTGCCAGCAGCCCCTCCGGCACCGGGGAGCTGTTTTTT. The V call is TRBV5-4, the J call TRBJ2-2, with unresolved D. Trimming took off 4 bases at V and 4 bases at J, with 8 bases between the two ends. The CDR3 covers 13 residues. CDR1 SGHNT and CDR2 YYREEE come from the germline V gene (reference sequence).

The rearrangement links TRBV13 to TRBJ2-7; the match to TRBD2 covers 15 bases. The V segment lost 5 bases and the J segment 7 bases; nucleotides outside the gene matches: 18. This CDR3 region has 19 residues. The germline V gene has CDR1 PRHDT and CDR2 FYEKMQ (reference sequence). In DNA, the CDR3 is TGTGCCAGCAGCCCTCGGACTAGCGGGAGGGTGGGGTCCAATTGGGAGCAGTACTTC. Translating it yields CASSPRTSGRVGSNWEQYF.

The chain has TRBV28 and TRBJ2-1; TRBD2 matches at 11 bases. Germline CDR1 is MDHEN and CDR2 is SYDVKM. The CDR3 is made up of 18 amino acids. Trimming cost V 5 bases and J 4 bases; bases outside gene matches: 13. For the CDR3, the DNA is TGTGCCAGCAGTCACGATCCCGTGACTAGCGGGAATTACAATGAGCAGTTCTTC. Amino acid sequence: CASSHDPVTSGNYNEQFF.

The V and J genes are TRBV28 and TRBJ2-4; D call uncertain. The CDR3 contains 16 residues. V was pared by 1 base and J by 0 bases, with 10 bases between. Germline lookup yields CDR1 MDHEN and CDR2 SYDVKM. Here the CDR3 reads CASSLFTYLAKNIQYF. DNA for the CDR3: TGTGCCAGCAGTTTATTCACTTACCTAGCCAAAAACATTCAGTACTTC.

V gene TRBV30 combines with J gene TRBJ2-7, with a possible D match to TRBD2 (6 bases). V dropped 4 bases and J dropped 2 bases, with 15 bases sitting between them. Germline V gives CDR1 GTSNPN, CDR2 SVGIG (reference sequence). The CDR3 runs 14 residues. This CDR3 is CAWKALTGAYEQYF. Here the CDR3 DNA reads TGTGCCTGGAAGGCGCTAACGGGGGCCTACGAGCAGTACTTC.

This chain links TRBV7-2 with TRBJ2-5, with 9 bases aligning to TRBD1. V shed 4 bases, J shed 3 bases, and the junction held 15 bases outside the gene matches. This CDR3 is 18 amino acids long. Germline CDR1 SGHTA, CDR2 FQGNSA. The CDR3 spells CASSSLDRGRSWEETQYF. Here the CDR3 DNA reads TGTGCCAGCAGCTCTTTGGACAGGGGAAGGTCATGGGAAGAGACCCAGTACTTC.

The CDR3 nucleotides read TGTGCCAGCAGCCCCACAGGGTCAACTAATGAAAAACTGTTTTTT. Translation gives CASSPTGSTNEKLFF. V gene TRBV5-5 combines with J gene TRBJ1-4; D is possibly TRBD1 (6 bases). With 4 bases removed from V and 0 bases from J, the gap between germline ends came to 10 bases. In germline, CDR1 is SGHKS, CDR2 YYEKEE (reference sequence). This CDR3 spans 15 amino acids.

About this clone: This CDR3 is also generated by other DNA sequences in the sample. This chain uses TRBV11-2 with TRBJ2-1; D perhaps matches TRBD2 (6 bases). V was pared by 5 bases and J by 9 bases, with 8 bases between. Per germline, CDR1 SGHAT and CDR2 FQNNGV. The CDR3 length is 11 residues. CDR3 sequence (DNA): TGTGCCAGCAGCCCGGGAGCTGAGCAGTTCTTC. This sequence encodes CASSPGAEQFF.

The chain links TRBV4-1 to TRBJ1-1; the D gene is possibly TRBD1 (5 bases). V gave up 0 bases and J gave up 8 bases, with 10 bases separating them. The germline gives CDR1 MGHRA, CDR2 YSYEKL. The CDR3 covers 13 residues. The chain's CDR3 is CASSQDRGREAFF. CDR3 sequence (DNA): TGCGCCAGCAGCCAAGATAGGGGCAGGGAAGCTTTCTTT.

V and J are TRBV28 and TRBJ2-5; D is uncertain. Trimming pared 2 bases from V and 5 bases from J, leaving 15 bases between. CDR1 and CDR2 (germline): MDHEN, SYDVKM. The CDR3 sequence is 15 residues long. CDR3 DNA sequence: TGTGCCAGCAGTTTAGTAAGAGATCTGGGCGAGACCCAGTACTTC. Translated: CASSLVRDLGETQYF.

In nucleotides, the CDR3 is TGCGCCAGCAGCCAGGGAAGACTAGCGGGAGTCACCACCGGGGAGCTGTTTTTT. Translation gives CASSQGRLAGVTTGELFF. The rearrangement uses TRBV4-3 and TRBJ2-2; 12 bases map to TRBD2. V lost 3 bases and J lost 4; bases outside the gene matches: 9. The CDR3 is made up of 18 amino acids. Germline V gene lookup returns CDR1 LGHNA and CDR2 YSLEER.

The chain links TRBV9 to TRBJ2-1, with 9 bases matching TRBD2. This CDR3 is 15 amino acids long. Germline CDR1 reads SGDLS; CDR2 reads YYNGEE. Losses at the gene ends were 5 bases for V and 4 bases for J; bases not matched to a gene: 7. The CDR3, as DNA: TGTGCCAGCAGTCTGGCGGGAGGGGATTACAATGAGCAGTTCTTC. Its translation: CASSLAGGDYNEQFF.

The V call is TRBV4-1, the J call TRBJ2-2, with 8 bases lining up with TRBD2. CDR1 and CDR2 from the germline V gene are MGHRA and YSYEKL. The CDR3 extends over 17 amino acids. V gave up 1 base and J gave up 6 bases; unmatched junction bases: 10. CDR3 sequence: CASSQVSSGSLPGELFF. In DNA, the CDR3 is TGCGCCAGCAGCCAAGTTTCGAGCGGGAGTCTCCCCGGGGAGCTGTTTTTT.

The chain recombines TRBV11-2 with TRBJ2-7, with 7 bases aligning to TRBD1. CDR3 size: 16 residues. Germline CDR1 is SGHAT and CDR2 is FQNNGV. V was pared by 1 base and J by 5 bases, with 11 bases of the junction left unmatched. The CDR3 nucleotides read TGTGCCAGCAGCTTAGCTTTTTTACAGGGGTTCCACGAGCAGTACTTC. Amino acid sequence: CASSLAFLQGFHEQYF.

The CDR3 DNA is TGTGCCAGCAGCCCTGGGCCCCATACTAGCGGACCCTACAATGAGCAGTTCTTC. Translating it yields CASSPGPHTSGPYNEQFF. The V gene is TRBV7-2, the J gene TRBJ2-1, with 8 bases aligning to TRBD2. The CDR3 sequence is 18 residues long. The germline V gene encodes CDR1 SGHTA and CDR2 FQGNSA. V shed 5 bases and J 2 bases; nucleotides not matched to a gene: 14.

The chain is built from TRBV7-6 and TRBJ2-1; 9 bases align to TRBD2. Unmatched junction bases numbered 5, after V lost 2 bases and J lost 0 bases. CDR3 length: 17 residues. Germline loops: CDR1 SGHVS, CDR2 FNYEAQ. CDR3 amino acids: CASSLKPSGTSYNEQFF. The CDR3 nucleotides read TGTGCCAGCAGCTTAAAGCCTAGCGGGACCTCCTACAATGAGCAGTTCTTC. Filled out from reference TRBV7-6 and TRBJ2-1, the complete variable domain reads GAGVSQSPRYKVTKRGQDVALRCDPISGHVSLYWYRQALGQGPEFLTYFNYEAQQDKSGLPNDRFSAERPEGSISTLTIQRTEQRDSAMYRCASSLKPSGTSYNEQFFGPGTRLTVL.

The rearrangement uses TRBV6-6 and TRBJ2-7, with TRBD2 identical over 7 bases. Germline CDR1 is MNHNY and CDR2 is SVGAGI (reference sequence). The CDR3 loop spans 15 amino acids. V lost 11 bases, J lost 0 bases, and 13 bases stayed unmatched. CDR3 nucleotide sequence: TGTGCCGTAGGCGAAACGGGAGGAATCTCCTACGAGCAGTACTTC. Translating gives CAVGETGGISYEQYF.

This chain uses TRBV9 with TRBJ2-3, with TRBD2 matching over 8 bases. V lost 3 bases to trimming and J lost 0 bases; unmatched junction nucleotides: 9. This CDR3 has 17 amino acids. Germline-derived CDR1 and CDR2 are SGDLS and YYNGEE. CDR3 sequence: CASSEGRLAPSTDTQYF. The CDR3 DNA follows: TGTGCCAGCAGCGAAGGGAGACTAGCGCCCAGCACAGATACGCAGTATTTT.

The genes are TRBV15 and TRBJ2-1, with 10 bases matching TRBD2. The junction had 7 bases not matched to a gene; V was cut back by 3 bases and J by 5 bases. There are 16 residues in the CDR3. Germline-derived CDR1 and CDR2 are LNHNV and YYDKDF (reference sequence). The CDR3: CATSSDGLADDNEQFF. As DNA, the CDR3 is TGTGCCACCAGCAGCGATGGACTAGCGGATGACAATGAGCAGTTCTTC.